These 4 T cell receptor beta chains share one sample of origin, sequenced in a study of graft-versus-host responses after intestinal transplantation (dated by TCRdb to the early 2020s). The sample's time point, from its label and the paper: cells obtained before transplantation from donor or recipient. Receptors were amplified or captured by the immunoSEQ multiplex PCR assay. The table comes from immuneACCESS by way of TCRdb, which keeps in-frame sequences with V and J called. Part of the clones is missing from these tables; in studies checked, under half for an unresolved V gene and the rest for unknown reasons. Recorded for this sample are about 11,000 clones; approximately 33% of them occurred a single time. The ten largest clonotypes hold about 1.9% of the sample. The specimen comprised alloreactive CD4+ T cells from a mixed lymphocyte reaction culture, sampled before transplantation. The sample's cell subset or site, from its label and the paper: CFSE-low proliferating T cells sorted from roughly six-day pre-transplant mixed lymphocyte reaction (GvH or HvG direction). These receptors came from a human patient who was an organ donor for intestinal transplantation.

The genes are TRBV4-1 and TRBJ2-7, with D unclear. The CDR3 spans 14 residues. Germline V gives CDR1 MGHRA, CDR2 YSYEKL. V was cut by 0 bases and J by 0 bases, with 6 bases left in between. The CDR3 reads CASSQDPGSYEQYF. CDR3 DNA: TGCGCCAGCAGCCAAGACCCAGGCTCCTACGAGCAGTACTTC.

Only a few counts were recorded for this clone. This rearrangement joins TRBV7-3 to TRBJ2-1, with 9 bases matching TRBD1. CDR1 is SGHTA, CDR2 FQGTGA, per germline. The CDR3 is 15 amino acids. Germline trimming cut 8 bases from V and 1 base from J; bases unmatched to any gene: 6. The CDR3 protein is CASQADRGSYNEQFF. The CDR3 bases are TGTGCCAGCCAGGCGGACAGGGGTTCCTACAATGAGCAGTTCTTC.

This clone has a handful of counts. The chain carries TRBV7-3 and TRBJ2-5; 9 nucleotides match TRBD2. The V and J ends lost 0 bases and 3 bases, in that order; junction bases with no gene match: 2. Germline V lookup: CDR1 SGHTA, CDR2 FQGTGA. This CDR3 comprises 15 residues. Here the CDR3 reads CASSLTIAGEETQYF. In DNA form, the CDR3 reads TGTGCCAGCAGCTTAACAATAGCGGGGGAAGAGACCCAGTACTTC.

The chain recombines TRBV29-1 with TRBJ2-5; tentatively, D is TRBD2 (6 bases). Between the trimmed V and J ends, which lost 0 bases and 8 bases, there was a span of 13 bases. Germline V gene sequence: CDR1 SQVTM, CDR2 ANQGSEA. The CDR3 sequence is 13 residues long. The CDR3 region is CSVEDLRGGTQYF. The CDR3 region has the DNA TGCAGCGTTGAAGATCTACGGGGAGGCACCCAGTACTTC. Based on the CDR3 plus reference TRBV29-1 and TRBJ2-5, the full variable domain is SAVISQKPSRDICQRGTSLTIQCQVDSQVTMMFWYRQQPGQSLTLIATANQGSEATYESGFVIDKFPISRPNLTFSTLTVSNMSPEDSSIYLCSVEDLRGGTQYFGPGTRLLVL.